Listed below are T cell receptor beta chains from one sample, sequenced in a study of cytomegalovirus exposure and HLA in healthy donors. Measured with immunoSEQ multiplex PCR; TCRdb has only the in-frame clones, and not every one. The sample lists 110,000 to 150,000 clones; around 9.6% were seen once. Input material: PBMCs. The receptors derive from a male donor in good health and CMV-seronegative. The conserved cysteine and the conserved F or W are not part of the CDR3 here. Each record gives: V gene, CDR3 protein.

TRBV9	ASSPGGGYNEQF
TRBV29-1	SVEVGDRGPATGELF
TRBV4-2	ASSQEGGYTEAF
TRBV6-1	ASSDNLGLDNEQF
TRBV7-2	ASSTSQGNMGT
TRBV29-1	SSFTGGLETQY
TRBV5-6	ASSWTSGGRYTEAF
TRBV5-1	ASSTNLQGDEQY
TRBV6-5	ASSYSGGRGETQY
TRBV5-4	ASSTTPGQRMNTEAF
TRBV2	ASSVQGAGSEKLF
TRBV19	ASSISGLYEQY
TRBV25-1	ASTPYTGSSGELF